This TCR beta chain was found in a study of blood T cell repertoires in COVID-19. Study-wide background: The United States, Italy and Spain were the sources of the acute and convalescent COVID-19 samples. The analysed material was cDNA or gDNA that came from T cells, B-cell-depleted T cells, or PBMCs.

Original processing methods: Reference gene primer amplification gave nucleated cell count estimates. The data were produced by immunoSEQ multiplex PCR, yet TCRdb's version contains in-frame clones alone and is incomplete. The D gene and trimming were derived from the DNA, and the V and J assignments and clone size from that table. The sample includes about 300,000 clones, approximately 90% of them seen just once. V dropped 5 bases and J dropped 3; count of bases not matched to a gene: 9. The CDR3 has 16 amino acids. CDR1 is SGHAT and CDR2 is FQNNGV in the germline V gene. This chain links TRBV11-2 with TRBJ2-1; 8 bases are a match to TRBD2. This clonotype was obtained from a man younger than 35 with active or convalescent COVID-19. Sequencing was carried out using peripheral blood. DNA of the CDR3: TGTGCCAGCAGCCTGCGGGGGGACCAAAGCTACAATGAGCAGTTCTTC. This encodes CASSLRGDQSYNEQFF.